This T cell receptor beta chain was sequenced during a study of T cells in Graves' hyperthyroidism and ophthalmopathy. Findings of the study overall: Blood also showed most of the thyroid clonotypes that were expanded above 0.001.

In regard to this clonotype: Its target is not known.

Germline values: CDR1 SGHRS, CDR2 YFSETQ. V shed 7 bases and J shed 8 bases, with 21 bases lying between them. CDR3 length: 14 amino acids. RNA transcripts were the template for amplifying TCR beta CDR3 regions. The HTBI primer set was used in a first-round RT-PCR of the TCR CDR3. TCRdb recomputed calls from the multiplex PCR reads with MiXCR, one row per CDR3 protein. The sample yields over 700,000 distinct CDR3 sequences, about 38% seen once. Graves' hyperthyroidism was deemed stable absent ophthalmopathy progression within 18 months. The study based diagnoses on clinical symptoms, serum thyroxine and TRAb, thyroid ultrasound and orbital computed tomography.

Sequenced input: blood. This TCR was sampled from a man between 18 and 29 years old with Graves' hyperthyroidism. J is TRBJ1-2 and V is TRBV5-1; maybe TRBD1 (5 bases). This CDR3 reads CASRTGSSGRGYTF. CDR3 DNA: TGCGCCAGCCGGACGGGAAGCTCAGGGAGGGGCTACACCTTC.